This TCR beta chain emerged from a study of siplizumab effects on memory and regulatory T cells (dated by TCRdb to between 2018 and 2020). Looking at the study overall: The study looked at the effect of siplizumab, an anti-CD2 antibody, on alloreactive T-cell subsets in allogeneic mixed lymphocyte reactions made from human PBMCs.

Note on this clone: Its target antigen remains unknown. No quality values exist for individual bases; no much larger clone is one base distant.

Paper-wide results and their limitations: Whether proliferating Tregs from siplizumab cultures actually had suppressive function was not functionally confirmed. Roughly 80-97% of proliferating CD4+ or CD8+ clones could not be assigned a naive or memory phenotype. Greater diversity appeared to be present in unstimulated naive T cells than in memory T cells, and a substantial contribution to the alloresponse seemed to be made by naive cells. In reactions with siplizumab, an average of roughly 70% of mappable alloreactive CD4+ clones were Treg-derived, compared with around 28% in control reactions. Because sequences below about 10^-5 frequency were poorly captured, only a minor fraction of alloreactive clones could be mapped to unstimulated subsets. Siplizumab significantly reduced the cumulative frequency of alloreactive sequences traceable to unstimulated CD4+ memory T cells.

Including the terminal cysteine and phenylalanine, the CDR3 comprises 13 residues. Only the CDR3 DNA stays, 39 bases, in frame from base 1. The germline V gene sets CDR1 to SGHAT and CDR2 to FQNNGV. V is reduced by 5 bases and J by 6 bases, leaving a spacing of 14 bases between them. Receptors were amplified or captured by the immunoSEQ multiplex PCR assay. About 10^5 TCR templates per sample were assayed by the deep sequencing platform. Genomic DNA extracted from sorted T cells was used for TCRbeta CDR3 sequencing. Under the source paper's analysis protocol: The R programming language was used for clonal analysis of the TCRbeta CDR3 data. Alloreactive CD4+ and CD8+ clones were defined by comparing unstimulated samples with post-reaction CFSE-low samples. Alloreactive CD4+ clones were assigned to regulatory or non-regulatory origin by matching sequences to sorted unstimulated Treg and non-Treg repertoires. TCRdb limited this immuneACCESS table to in-frame rearrangements with V and J called. A share of clones is missing; checked studies link under half to unresolved V genes, and the rest is unexplained. V, J and clone size derive from that table, while D and trimming were established from the DNA sequence. The sample table lists approximately 92,000 clones, just under 95% of them with a count of one. Of the sample, 1% to 1.5% falls within the top ten clones.

TCRbeta CDR3 sequencing was performed on sorted unstimulated T cells and on proliferating T cells recovered from mixed lymphocyte reactions. Fresh whole blood from 9 to 10 HLA-typed healthy donors served as the source for isolating PBMCs. To map where alloreactive clones came from, CD4+ non-regulatory T cells in the unstimulated state were FACS-sorted. The sequence links TRBV11-2 to TRBJ2-7, with the D gene not clear enough to name. The sequenced sample was non-Treg CD4+ T cells sorted from blood. Interpreted using the paper, the cell subset or site label stands for: FACS-sorted unstimulated CD4+ non-regulatory T cells. The TCR comes from a human donor in good health. At the DNA level, the sequence is TGTGCCAGCAGCCCCGACCCTTGGGGCGAGCAGTACTTC. It translates as CASSPDPWGEQYF. Outside the CDR3, residues come from the reference TRBV11-2 and TRBJ2-7 proteins, so the full variable domain is: EAGVAQSPRYKIIEKRQSVAFWCNPISGHATLYWYQQILGQGPKLLIQFQNNGVVDDSQLPKDRFSAERLKGVDSTLKIQPAKLEDSAVYLCASSPDPWGEQYFGPGTRLTVT.